The table lists the clone carrying this T cell receptor (beta chain) with a few counts. Germline V CDR1 and CDR2: SGHTA, FQGNSA. V was clipped by 1 base and J by 5 bases, with 12 bases between them. The CDR3 has 14 residues. This specimen comes from a study of shared clonotypes between healthy human individuals. Only in-frame clones appear in the TCRdb table, and some are missing; sequencing was by immunoSEQ multiplex PCR. Seen here are about 1 million clones, roughly 80% observed once, and the top ten hold approximately 1.5%. The TCR comes from a man younger than 30 in good health. The sequenced material came from memory CD4+ T cells sorted from blood. As to subset: CD45RA-negative fraction. The chain uses TRBV7-2 and TRBJ2-7; no firm D call. CDR3 sequence (DNA): TGTGCCAGCAGCTTAGGCCGCATGTTGCACGAGCAGTACTTC. Its translation is CASSLGRMLHEQYF.